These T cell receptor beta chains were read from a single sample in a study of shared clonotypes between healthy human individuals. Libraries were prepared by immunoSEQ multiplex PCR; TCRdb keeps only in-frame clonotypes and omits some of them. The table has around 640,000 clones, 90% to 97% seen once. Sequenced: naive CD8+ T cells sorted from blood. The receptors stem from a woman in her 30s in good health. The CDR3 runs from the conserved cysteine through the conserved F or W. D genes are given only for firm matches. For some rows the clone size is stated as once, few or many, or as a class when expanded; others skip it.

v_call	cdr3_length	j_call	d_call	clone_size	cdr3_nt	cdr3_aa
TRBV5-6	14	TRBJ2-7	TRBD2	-	TGTGCCAGCAACCAGCGGGGAAACTCCTACGAGCAGTACTTC	CASNQRGNSYEQYF
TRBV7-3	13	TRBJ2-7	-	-	TGTGCCAGCAGCTACGGGTCAGCCTACGAGCAGTACTTC	CASSYGSAYEQYF
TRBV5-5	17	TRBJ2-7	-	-	TGTGCCAGCAGCTTGTTCGCGAGTCGGTTCAGTATCTACGAGCAGTACTTC	CASSLFASRFSIYEQYF
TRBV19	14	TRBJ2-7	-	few	TGTGCCAGTAGTATAGGACCGTATTCCCTCGAGCAGTACTTC	CASSIGPYSLEQYF
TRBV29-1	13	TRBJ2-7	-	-	TGCAGCGTTTTTGGGACAACAACCTACGAGCAGTACTTC	CSVFGTTTYEQYF
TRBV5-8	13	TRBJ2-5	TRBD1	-	TGTGCCAGCAGAGACAGGGGTGCTGAGGAGCAGTACTTC	CASRDRGAEEQYF
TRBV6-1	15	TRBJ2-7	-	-	TGTGCCAGCAGTGAACCCCGCGTAAGCTCCTACGAGCAGTACTTC	CASSEPRVSSYEQYF
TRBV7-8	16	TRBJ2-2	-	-	TGTGCCAGCAGCCGACCTCGGGAGATGAACACCGGGGAGCTGTTTTTT	CASSRPREMNTGELFF
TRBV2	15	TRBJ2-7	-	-	TGTGCCAGCAGTGCCTCGGGGATGATGGCGGAAGAGCAGTACTTC	CASSASGMMAEEQYF
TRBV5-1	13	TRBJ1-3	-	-	TGCGCCAGCAGCTTGAACGGTGGAAACACCATATATTTT	CASSLNGGNTIYF
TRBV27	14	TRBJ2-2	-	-	TGTGCCAGCAGTCCGCATGCTAGCACCGGGGAGCTGTTTTTT	CASSPHASTGELFF
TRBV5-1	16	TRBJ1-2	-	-	TGCGCCAGCAGCTTGGGCAGGCCCAACCTTAACTATGGCTACACCTTC	CASSLGRPNLNYGYTF
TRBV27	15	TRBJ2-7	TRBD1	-	TGTGCCAGCAGTTGGACAGGGGGTAGGGCCTACGAGCAGTACTTC	CASSWTGGRAYEQYF
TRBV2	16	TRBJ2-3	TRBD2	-	TGTGCCAGCAGTGGGTTGTCTAGCGGGAGGACAGATACGCAGTATTTT	CASSGLSSGRTDTQYF
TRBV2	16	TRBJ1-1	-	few	TGTGCCAGCAGTGAGGCCGGTTGGGGGAGGTGGACTGAAGCTTTCTTT	CASSEAGWGRWTEAFF
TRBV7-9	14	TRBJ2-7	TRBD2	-	TGTGCCAGCAGTAAGGGAGGGGAGTTGTACGAGCAGTACTTC	CASSKGGELYEQYF
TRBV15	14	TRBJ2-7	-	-	TGTGCCACCAGCAGCCGGCGGGGCGTCTACGAGCAGTACTTC	CATSSRRGVYEQYF
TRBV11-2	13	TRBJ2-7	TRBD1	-	TGTGCCAGCAGTCCACAGGGGGGATACGAGCAGTACTTC	CASSPQGGYEQYF
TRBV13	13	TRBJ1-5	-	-	TGTGCCAGCAGCTTAGGTCTGGGTCAGCCCCAGCATTTT	CASSLGLGQPQHF
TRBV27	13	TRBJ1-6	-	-	TGTGCCAGCAGTTACTGGACAGATTCACCCCTCCACTTT	CASSYWTDSPLHF
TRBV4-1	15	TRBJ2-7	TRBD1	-	TGCGCCAGCAGCCACCTTCGACAGGGCATGTACGAGCAGTACTTC	CASSHLRQGMYEQYF
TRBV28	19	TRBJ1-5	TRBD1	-	TGTGCCAGCAGTTCCCACCCGGGACAGGGCCTTCCGGAGAAGGAGCCCCAGCATTTT	CASSSHPGQGLPEKEPQHF
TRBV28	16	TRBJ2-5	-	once	TGTGCCAGCAGTTATCGGGACCCACCCTCACAAGAGACCCAGTACTTC	CASSYRDPPSQETQYF
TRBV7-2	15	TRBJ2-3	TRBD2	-	TGTGCCAGCAGCCGGACTAGCGGCCGCACAGATACGCAGTATTTT	CASSRTSGRTDTQYF
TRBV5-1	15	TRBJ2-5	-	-	TGCGCCAGCCGAGGCGGGCCAGTGGGAGAAGAGACCCAGTACTTC	CASRGGPVGEETQYF
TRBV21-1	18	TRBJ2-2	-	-	TGTGCCAGCATCATCCCTCGCTCCGGGACAGGGCCCACCGGGGAGCTGTTTTTT	CASIIPRSGTGPTGELFF
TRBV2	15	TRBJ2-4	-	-	TGTGCCAGCAGTGAGGGGATAGGGTTCCAAAACATTCAGTACTTC	CASSEGIGFQNIQYF
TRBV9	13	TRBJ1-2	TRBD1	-	TGTGCCAGCAGCTTATGGACAGGCTATGGCTACACCTTC	CASSLWTGYGYTF
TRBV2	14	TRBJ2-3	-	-	TGTGCCAGCAGTGAAGCGCTTAAGACAGATACGCAGTATTTT	CASSEALKTDTQYF
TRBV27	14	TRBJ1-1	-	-	TGTGCCAGCAGTTTACGGGGAGGTGGAACTGAAGCTTTCTTT	CASSLRGGGTEAFF
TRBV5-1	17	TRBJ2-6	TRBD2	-	TGCGCCAGCAGCTTGGTTAGCGGGAGCTCTGGGGCCAACGTCCTGACTTTC	CASSLVSGSSGANVLTF
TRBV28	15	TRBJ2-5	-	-	TGTGCCAGCAGTTTAACCCGAGCGTACCAAGAGACCCAGTACTTC	CASSLTRAYQETQYF
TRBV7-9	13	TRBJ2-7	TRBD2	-	TGTGCCAGCAGCTCGGGGGGTTCCTACGAGCAGTACTTC	CASSSGGSYEQYF
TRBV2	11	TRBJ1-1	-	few	TGTGCCAGCGAAGGGGAACAGGCGGCTTTCTTT	CASEGEQAAFF
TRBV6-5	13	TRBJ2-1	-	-	TGTGCCAGCGCTGGGGGTCTCTACAATGAGCAGTTCTTC	CASAGGLYNEQFF
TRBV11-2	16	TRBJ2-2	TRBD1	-	TGTGCCAGCAGCTTAGGGCGACAGGGGGCTCAACGGGAGCTGTTTTTT	CASSLGRQGAQRELFF
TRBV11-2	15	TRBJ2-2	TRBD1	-	TGTGCCAGCAGCTTAGCGACAGGGGGCACCGGGGAGCTGTTTTTT	CASSLATGGTGELFF
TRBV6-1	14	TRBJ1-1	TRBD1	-	TGTGCCAGCAGTGAAGGGGACAGGTACACTGAAGCTTTCTTT	CASSEGDRYTEAFF
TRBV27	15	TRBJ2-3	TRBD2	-	TGTGCCAGCAGTTTCGGGGACTACGAGGCAGATACGCAGTATTTT	CASSFGDYEADTQYF
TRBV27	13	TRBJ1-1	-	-	TGTGCCAGCAGTTTAGAGTCAGGCACTGAAGCTTTCTTT	CASSLESGTEAFF
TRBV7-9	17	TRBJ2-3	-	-	TGTGCCAGCAGCTTAGTAGTTAACACCATAGAAACAGATACGCAGTATTTT	CASSLVVNTIETDTQYF
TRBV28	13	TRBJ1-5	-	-	TGTGCCAGCAGTTTGCAGGGAAGTCAGCCCCAGCATTTT	CASSLQGSQPQHF
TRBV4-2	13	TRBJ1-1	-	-	TGTGCCAGCAGCCAACAACGGGGCACTGAAGCTTTCTTT	CASSQQRGTEAFF
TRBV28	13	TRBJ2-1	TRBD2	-	TGTGCCAGCAGGGCTAGCGGGCAGAATGAGCAGTTCTTC	CASRASGQNEQFF
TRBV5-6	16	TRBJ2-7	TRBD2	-	TGTGCCAGCAGCCCTCGGACTAGCGGGAGCCCCAGGGAGCAGTACTTC	CASSPRTSGSPREQYF
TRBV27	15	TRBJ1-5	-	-	TGTGCCAGCAGTTTCTTCCCCGGTGGCAATCAGCCCCAGCATTTT	CASSFFPGGNQPQHF
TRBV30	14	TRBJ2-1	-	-	TGTGCCTGGAGCGGAGGTGCTGGGTACAATGAGCAGTTCTTC	CAWSGGAGYNEQFF
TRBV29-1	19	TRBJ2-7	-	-	TGCAGCGTTGAAGATCTTGGTATGGATCGATCAAAGTGGGTCTACGAGCAGTACTTC	CSVEDLGMDRSKWVYEQYF
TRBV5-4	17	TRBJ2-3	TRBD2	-	TGTGCCAGCAGCTTGGTACTAGCGGGAGAATGGCCAGATACGCAGTATTTT	CASSLVLAGEWPDTQYF
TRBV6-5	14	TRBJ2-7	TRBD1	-	TGTGCCAGCAGTTACTCACAGGGGTCCTACGAGCAGTACTTC	CASSYSQGSYEQYF
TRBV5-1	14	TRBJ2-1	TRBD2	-	TGCGCCAGCAGCTTAACCGGGACTAACCATGAGCAGTTCTTC	CASSLTGTNHEQFF
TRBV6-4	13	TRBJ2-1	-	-	TGTGCCAGCAGTGATCTGTTCGGGCATGAGCAGTTCTTC	CASSDLFGHEQFF
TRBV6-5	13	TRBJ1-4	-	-	TGTGCCAGCAGTTCCGGGGGCGAGTGGGAACTGTTTTTT	CASSSGGEWELFF
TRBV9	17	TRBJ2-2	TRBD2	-	TGTGCCAGCAGCGAGCCGGGACTAGCGGGGAACACCGGGGAGCTGTTTTTT	CASSEPGLAGNTGELFF